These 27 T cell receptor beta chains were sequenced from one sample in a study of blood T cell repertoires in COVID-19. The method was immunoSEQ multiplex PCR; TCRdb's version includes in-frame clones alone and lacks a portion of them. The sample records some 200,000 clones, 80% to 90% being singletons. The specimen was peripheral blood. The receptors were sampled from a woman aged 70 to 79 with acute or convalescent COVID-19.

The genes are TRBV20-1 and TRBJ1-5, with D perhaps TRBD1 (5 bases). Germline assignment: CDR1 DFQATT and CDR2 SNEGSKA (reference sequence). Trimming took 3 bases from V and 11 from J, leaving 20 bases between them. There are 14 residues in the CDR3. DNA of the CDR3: TGCAGTGCTAGTTCAGGGCCCAACCGTGTGGCCCAGCATTTT. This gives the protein CSASSGPNRVAQHF.

The CDR3 is CASSQGGGPYGYTF. The CDR3 coding sequence is TGCGCCAGCAGCCAAGGGGGGGGGCCGTATGGCTACACCTTC. J is TRBJ1-2 and V is TRBV4-1; D might be TRBD1 (6 bases). The V end was cut by 1 base, the J end by 5 bases, with 11 bases between. The CDR3 covers 14 residues. The germline CDR1 and CDR2 sequences are MGHRA and YSYEKL.

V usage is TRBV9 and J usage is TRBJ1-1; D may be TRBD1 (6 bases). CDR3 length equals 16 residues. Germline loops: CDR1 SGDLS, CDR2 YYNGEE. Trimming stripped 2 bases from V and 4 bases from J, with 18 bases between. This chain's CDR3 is CASSVLRGNKPTEAFF. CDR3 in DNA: TGTGCCAGCAGCGTTCTCAGGGGTAATAAACCCACTGAAGCTTTCTTT.

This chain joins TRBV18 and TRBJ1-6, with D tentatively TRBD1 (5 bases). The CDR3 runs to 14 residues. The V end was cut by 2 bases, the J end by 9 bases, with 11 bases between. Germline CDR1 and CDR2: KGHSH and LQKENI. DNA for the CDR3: TGTGCCAGCTCACCATTAGGGGTGGGTTCACCCCTCCACTTT. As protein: CASSPLGVGSPLHF.

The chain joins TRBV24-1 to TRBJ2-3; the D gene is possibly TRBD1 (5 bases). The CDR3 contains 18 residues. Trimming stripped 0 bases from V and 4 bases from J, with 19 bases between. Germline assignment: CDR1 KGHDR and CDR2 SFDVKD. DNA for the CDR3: TGTGCCACCAGTGATTTGGCGCATGGGGCGTGGCCTTCAGATACGCAGTATTTT. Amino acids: CATSDLAHGAWPSDTQYF.

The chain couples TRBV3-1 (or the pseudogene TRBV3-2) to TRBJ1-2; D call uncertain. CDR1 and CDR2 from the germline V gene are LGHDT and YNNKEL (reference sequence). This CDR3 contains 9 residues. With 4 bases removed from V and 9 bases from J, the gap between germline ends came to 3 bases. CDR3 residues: CASSPCYTF. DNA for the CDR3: TGTGCCAGCAGCCCGTGCTACACCTTC.

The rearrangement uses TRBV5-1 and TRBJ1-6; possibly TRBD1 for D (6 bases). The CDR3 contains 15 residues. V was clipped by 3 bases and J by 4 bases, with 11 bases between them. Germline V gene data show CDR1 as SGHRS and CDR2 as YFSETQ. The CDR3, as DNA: TGCGCCAGCAGCTCCTCACAGGGATATAATTCACCCCTCCACTTT. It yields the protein CASSSSQGYNSPLHF. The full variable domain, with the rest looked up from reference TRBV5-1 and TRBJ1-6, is KAGVTQTPRYLIKTRGQQVTLSCSPISGHRSVSWYQQTPGQGLQFLFEYFSETQRNKGNFPGRFSGRQFSNSRSEMNVSTLELGDSALYLCASSSSQGYNSPLHFGNGTRLTVT.

The CDR3 loop is CATRGGGGNTDTQYF. CDR3 bases: TGTGCCACCCGGGGTGGTGGCGGGAACACAGATACGCAGTATTTT. The chain joins TRBV28 to TRBJ2-3; D may be TRBD2 (6 bases). The V gene lost 10 bases and the J gene lost 2 bases, with 19 bases spanning the gap. CDR1 and CDR2 from the germline V gene are MDHEN and SYDVKM. The CDR3 spans 15 residues.

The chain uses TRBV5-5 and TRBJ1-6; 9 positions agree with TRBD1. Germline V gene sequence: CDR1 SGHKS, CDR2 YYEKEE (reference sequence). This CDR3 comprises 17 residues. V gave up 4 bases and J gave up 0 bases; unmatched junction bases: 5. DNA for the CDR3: TGTGCCAGCAGCCCCGGGACAGGGAGCTCCTATAATTCACCCCTCCACTTT. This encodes CASSPGTGSSYNSPLHF.

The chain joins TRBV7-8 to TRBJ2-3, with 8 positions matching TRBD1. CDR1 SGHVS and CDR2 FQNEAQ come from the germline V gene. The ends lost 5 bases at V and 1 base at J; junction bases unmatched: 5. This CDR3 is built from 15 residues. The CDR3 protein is CASSLRQGRTDTQYF. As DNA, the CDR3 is TGTGCCAGCAGCCTGCGACAGGGGCGCACAGATACGCAGTATTTT.

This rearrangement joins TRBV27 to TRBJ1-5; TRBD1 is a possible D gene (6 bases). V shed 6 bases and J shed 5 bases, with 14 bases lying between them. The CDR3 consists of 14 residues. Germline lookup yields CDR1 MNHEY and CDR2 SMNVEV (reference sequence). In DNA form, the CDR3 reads TGTGCCAGCAGAAATACAGGGTGGGATCAGCCCCAGCATTTT. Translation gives CASRNTGWDQPQHF.

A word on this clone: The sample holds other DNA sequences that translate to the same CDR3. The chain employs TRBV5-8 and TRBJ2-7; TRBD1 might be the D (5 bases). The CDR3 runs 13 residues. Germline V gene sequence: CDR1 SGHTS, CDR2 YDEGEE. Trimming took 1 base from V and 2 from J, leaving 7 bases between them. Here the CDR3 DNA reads TGTGCCAGCAGCTTGAGGGGCGCCTACGAGCAGTACTTC. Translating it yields CASSLRGAYEQYF. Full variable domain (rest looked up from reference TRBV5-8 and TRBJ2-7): EAGVTQSPTHLIKTRGQQATLRCSPISGHTSVYWYQQALGLGLQFLLWYDEGEERNRGNFPPRFSGRQFPNYSSELNVNALELEDSALYLCASSLRGAYEQYFGPGTRLTVT.

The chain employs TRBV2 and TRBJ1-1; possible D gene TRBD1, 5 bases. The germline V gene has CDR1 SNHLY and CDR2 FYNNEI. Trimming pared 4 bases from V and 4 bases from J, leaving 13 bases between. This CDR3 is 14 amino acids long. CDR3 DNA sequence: TGTGCCAGCAGTGGGACGGGTAGGGGCACTGAAGCTTTCTTT. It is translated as CASSGTGRGTEAFF.

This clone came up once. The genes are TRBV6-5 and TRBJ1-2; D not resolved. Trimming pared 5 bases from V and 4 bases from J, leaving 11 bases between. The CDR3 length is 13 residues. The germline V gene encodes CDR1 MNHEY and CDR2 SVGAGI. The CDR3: CASSMGLFYGYTF. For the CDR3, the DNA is TGTGCCAGCAGTATGGGCCTATTCTATGGCTACACCTTC.

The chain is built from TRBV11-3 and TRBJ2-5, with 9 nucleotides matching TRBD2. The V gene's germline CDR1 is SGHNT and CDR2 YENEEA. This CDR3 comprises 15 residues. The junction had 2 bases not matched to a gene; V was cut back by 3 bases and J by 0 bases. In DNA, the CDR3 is TGTGCCAGCAGCTTTGCGGGAGGGCACCAAGAGACCCAGTACTTC. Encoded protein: CASSFAGGHQETQYF.

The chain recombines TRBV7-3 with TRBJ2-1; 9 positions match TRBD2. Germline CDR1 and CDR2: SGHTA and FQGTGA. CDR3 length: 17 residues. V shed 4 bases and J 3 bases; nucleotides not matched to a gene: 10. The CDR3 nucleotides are TGTGCCAGCAGCTCCGTACCTCGACTAGCGGACTACAATGAGCAGTTCTTC. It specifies CASSSVPRLADYNEQFF.

The CDR3 here is CAGQTSGAPRNEQFF. Here the CDR3 DNA reads TGTGCCGGCCAGACTAGCGGGGCTCCTCGGAATGAGCAGTTCTTC. The gene calls are TRBV6-5 and TRBJ2-1, with 11 bases matching TRBD2. The CDR3 has 15 amino acids. V shed 11 bases and J 7 bases; nucleotides not matched to a gene: 13. From germline, CDR1 is MNHEY and CDR2 SVGAGI.

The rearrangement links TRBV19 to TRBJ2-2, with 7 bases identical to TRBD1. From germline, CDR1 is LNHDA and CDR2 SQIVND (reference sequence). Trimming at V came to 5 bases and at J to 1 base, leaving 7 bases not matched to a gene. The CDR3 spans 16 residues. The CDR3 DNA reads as TGTGCCAGTAGTCCCCGGGACAGAAAGAACACCGGGGAGCTGTTTTTT. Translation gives CASSPRDRKNTGELFF.

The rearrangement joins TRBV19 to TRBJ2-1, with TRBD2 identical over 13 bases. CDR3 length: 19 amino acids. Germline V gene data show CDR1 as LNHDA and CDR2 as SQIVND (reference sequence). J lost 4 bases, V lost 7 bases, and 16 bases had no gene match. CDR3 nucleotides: TGTGCCAGTACACCCTCCTTCGGACTAGCGGGAGCTCCATACAATGAGCAGTTCTTC. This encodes CASTPSFGLAGAPYNEQFF.

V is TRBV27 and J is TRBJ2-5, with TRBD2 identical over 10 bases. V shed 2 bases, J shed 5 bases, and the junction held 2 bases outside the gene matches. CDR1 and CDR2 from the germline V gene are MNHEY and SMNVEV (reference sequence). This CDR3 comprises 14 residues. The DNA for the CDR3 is TGTGCCAGCAGTTTAACTAGCGGGGTGGAGACCCAGTACTTC. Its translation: CASSLTSGVETQYF.

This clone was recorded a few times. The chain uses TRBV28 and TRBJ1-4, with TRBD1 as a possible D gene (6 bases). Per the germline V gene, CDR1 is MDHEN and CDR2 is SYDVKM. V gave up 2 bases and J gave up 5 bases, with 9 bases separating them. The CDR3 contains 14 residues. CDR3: CASSLLQGNEKLFF. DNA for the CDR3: TGTGCCAGCAGTTTACTACAGGGAAATGAAAAACTGTTTTTT.

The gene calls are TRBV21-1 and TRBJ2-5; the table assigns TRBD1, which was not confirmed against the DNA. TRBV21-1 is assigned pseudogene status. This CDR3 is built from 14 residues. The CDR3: CASSFSRGEETQYF. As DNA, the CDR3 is TGTGCCAGCAGCTTCTCCAGGGGCGAAGAGACCCAGTACTTC.

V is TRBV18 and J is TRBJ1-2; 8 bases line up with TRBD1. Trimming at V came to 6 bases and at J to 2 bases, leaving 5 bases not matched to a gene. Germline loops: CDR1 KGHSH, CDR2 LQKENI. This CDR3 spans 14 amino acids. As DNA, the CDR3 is TGTGCCAGCTCCCTGGACAGGGAAAACTATGGCTACACCTTC. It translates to CASSLDRENYGYTF.

The CDR3 here is CASSPPQGEGNQPQHF. The CDR3 DNA sequence: TGTGCCAGCAGCCCCCCGCAGGGGGAGGGCAATCAGCCCCAGCATTTT. This chain connects TRBV2 to TRBJ1-5, with 7 positions matching TRBD1. The J segment lost 2 bases and the V segment lost 6 bases, leaving 10 bases of the junction unmatched. Germline V CDR1 and CDR2: SNHLY, FYNNEI. This CDR3 comprises 16 residues. Based on the CDR3 plus reference TRBV2 and TRBJ1-5, the full variable domain is EPEVTQTPSHQVTQMGQEVILRCVPISNHLYFYWYRQILGQKVEFLVSFYNNEISEKSEIFDDQFSVERPDGSNFTLKIRSTKLEDSAMYFCASSPPQGEGNQPQHFGDGTRLSIL.

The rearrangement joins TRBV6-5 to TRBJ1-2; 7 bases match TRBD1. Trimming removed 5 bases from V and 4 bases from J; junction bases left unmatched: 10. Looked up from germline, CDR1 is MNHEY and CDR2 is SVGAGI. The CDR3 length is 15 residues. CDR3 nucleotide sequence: TGTGCCAGCAGTCTTTATCCGGGACAGCCCTATGGCTACACCTTC. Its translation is CASSLYPGQPYGYTF.

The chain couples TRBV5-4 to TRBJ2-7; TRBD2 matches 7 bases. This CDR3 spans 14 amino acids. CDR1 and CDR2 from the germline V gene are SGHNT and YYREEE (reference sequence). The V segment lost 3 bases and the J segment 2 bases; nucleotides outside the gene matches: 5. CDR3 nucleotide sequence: TGTGCCAGCAGCTCCAAGCGGGATACCTACGAGCAGTACTTC. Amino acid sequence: CASSSKRDTYEQYF. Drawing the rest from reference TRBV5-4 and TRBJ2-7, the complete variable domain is ETGVTQSPTHLIKTRGQQVTLRCSSQSGHNTVSWYQQALGQGPQFIFQYYREEENGRGNFPPRFSGLQFPNYSSELNVNALELDDSALYLCASSSKRDTYEQYFGPGTRLTVT.

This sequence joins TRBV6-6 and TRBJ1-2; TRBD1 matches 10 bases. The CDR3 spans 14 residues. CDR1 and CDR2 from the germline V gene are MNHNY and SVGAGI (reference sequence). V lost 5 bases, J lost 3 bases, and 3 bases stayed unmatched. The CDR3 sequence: CASSRTGGDYGYTF. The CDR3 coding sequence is TGTGCCAGCAGTCGGACAGGGGGGGACTATGGCTACACCTTC.